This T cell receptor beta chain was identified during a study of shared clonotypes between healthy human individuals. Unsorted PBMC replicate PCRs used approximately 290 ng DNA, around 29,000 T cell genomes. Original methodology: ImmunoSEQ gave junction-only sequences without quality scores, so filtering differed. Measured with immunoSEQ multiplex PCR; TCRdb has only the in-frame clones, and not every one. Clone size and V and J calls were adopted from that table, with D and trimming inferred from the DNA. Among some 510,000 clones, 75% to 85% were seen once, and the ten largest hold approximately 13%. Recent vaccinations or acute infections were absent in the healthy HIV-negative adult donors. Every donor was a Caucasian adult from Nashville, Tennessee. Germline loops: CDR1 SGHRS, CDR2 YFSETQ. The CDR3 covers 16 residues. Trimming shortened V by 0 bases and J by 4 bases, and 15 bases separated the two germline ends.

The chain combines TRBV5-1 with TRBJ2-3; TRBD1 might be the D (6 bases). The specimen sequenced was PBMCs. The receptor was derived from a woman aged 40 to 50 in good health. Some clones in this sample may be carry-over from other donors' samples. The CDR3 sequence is CASSLASRPGADTQYF. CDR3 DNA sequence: TGCGCCAGCAGCTTGGCTAGCCGCCCAGGGGCAGATACGCAGTATTTT.